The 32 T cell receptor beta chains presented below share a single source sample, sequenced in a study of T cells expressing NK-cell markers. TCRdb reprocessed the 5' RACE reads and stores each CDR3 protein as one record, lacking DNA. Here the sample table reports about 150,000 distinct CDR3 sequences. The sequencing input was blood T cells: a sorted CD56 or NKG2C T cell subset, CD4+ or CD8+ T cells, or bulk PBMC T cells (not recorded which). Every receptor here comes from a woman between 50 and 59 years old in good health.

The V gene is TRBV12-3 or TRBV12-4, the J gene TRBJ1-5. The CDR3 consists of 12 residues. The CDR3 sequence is CASSFEVQPQHF.

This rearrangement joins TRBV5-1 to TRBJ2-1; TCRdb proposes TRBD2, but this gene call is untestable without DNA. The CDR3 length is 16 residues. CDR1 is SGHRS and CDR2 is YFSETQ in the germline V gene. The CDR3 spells CASSLTSGPLNNEQFF.

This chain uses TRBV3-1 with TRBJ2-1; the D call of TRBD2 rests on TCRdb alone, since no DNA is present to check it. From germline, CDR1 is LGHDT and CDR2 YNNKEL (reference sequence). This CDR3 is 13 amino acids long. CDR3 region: CASSRREGNEQFF.

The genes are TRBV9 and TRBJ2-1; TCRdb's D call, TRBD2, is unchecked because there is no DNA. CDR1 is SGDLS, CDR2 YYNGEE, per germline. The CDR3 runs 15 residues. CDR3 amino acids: CASSVARTSVGEQFF.

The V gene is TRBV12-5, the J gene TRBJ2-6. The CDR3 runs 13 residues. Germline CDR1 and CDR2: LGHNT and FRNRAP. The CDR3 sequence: CASGLGGANVLTF. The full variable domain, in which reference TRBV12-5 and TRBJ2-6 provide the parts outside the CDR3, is DARVTQTPRHKVTEMGQEVTMRCQPILGHNTVFWYRQTMMQGLELLAYFRNRAPLDDSGMPKDRFSAEMPDATLATLKIQPSEPRDSAVYFCASGLGGANVLTFGAGSRLTVL.

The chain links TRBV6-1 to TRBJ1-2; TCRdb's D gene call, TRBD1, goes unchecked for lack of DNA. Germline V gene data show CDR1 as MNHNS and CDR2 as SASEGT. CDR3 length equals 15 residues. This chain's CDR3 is CASSSRQAAVYGYTF.

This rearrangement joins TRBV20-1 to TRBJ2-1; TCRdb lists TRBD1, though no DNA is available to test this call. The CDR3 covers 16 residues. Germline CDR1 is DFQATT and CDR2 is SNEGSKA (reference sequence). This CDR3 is CSAPKYREGSYNEQFF.

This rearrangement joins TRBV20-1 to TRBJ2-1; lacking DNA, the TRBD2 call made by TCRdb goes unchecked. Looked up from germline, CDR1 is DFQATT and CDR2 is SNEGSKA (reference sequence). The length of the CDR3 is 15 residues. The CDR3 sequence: CSAMRGPSSYNEQFF.

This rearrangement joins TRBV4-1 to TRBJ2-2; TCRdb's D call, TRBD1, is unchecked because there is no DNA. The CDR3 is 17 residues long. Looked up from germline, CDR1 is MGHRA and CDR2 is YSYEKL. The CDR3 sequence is CASSHPLGGANTGELFF.

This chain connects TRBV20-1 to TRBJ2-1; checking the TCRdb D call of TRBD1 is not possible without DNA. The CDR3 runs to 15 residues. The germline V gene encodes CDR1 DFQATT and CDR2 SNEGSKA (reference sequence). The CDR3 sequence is CSARDGTGTSNEQFF.

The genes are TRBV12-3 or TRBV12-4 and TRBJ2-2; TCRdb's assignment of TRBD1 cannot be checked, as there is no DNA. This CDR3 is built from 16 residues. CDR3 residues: CASTRWTGSNTGELFF.

The CDR3 reads CASRPGSGETQYF. This chain connects TRBV10-2 to TRBJ2-5; TCRdb designates TRBD1, a call that cannot be tested without DNA. Germline V gene sequence: CDR1 WSHSY, CDR2 SAAADI. There are 13 residues in the CDR3.

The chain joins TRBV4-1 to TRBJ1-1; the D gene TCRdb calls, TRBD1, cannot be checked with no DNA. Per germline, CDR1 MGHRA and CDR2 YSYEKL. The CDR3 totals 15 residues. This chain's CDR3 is CASSQDVSTGREAFF.

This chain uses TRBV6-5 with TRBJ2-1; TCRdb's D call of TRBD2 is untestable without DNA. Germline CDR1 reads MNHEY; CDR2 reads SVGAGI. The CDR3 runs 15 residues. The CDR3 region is CASSYSGGPGNEQFF.

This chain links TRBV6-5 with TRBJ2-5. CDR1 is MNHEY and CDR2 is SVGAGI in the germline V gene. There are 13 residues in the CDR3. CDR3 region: CASSYGQQETQYF.

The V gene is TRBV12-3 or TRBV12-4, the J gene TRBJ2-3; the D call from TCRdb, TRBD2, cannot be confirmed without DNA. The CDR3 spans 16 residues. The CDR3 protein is CASGSDSGRAGDTQYF.

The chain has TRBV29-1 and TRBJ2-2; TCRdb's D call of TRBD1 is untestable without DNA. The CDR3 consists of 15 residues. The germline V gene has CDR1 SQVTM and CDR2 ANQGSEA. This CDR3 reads CSVEDPSQGTGELFF.

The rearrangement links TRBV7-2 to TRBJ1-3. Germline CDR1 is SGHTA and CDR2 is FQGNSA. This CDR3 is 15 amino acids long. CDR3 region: CASSGSLSSGNTIYF.

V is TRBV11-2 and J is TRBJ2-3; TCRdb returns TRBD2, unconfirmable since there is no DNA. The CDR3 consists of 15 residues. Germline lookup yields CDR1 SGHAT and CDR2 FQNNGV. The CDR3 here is CASSSRTSRTDTQYF.

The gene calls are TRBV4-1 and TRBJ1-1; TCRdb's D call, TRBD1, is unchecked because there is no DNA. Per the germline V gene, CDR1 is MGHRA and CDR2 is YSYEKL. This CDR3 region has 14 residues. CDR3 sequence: CASSPQGNNIEAFF.

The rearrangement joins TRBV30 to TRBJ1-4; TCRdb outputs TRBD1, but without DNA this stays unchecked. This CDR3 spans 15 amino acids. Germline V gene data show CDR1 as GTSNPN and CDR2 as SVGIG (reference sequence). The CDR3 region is CAFPNGATGREKLFF.

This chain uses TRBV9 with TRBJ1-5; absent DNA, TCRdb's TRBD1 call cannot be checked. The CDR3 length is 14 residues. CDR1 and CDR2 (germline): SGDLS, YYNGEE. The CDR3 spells CASSVGQGGQPQHF.

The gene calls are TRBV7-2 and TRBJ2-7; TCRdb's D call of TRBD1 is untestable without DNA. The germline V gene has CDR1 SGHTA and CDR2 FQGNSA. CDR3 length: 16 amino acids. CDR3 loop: CASSLVFPRVPYEQYF.

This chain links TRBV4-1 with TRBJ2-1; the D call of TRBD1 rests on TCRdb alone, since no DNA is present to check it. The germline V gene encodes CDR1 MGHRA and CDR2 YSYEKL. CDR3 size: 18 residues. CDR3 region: CASSQDGARTSSYNEQFF.

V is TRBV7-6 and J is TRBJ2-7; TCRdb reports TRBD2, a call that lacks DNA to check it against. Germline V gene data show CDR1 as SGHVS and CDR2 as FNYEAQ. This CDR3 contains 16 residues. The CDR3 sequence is CASSPARREGGDEQYF.

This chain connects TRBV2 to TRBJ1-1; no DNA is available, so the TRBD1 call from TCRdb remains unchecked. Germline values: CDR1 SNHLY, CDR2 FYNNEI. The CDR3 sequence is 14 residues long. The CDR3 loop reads CASSWGQGGPEAFF.

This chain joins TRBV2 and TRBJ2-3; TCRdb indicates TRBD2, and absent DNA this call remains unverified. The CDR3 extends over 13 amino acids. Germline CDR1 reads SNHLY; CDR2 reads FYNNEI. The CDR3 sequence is CAASAWLADTQYF.

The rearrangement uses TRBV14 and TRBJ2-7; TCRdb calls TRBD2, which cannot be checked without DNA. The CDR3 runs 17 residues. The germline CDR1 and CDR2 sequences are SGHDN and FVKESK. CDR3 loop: CASSQEEGLADSYEQYF.

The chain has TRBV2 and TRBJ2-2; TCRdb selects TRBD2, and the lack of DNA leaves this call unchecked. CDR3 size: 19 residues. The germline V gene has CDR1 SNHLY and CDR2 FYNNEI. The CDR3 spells CASTLQGGGRGPRGGELFF.

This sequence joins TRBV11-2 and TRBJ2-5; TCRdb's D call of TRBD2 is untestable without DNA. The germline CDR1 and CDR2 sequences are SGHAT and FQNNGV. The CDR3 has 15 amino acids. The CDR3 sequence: CASSPPGLAPETQYF.

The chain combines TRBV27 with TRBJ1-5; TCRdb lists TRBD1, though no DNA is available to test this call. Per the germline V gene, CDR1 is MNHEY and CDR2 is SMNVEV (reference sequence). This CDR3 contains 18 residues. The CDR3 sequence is CASSLRRQGGYSNQPQHF.

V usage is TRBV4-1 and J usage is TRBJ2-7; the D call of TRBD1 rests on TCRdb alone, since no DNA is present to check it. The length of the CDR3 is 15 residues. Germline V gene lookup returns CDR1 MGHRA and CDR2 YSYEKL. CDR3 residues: CASSFGQGATYEQYF.